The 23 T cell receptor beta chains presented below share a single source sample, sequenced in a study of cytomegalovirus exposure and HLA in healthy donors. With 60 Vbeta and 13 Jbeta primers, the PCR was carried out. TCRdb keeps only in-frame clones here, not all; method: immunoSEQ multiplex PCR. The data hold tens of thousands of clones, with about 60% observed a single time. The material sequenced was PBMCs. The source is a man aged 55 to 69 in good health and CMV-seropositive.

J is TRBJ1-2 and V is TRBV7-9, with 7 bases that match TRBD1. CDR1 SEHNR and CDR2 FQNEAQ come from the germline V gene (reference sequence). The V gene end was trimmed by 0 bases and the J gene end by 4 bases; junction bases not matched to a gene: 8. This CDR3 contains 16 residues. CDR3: CASSLASGGTVYGYTF. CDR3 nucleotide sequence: TGTGCCAGCAGCTTAGCTTCAGGGGGAACAGTCTATGGCTACACCTTC.

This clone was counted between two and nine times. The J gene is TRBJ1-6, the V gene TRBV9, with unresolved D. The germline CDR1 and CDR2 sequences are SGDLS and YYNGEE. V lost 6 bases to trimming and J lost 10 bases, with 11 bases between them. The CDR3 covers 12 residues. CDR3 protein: CASKWRRSPLHF. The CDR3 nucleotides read TGTGCCAGCAAATGGCGGAGATCACCCCTCCACTTT.

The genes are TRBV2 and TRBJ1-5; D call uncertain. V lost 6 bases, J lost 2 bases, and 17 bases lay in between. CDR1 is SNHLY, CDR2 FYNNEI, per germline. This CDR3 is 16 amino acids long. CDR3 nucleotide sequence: TGTGCCAGCAGCCCGAACGAGAGGGTGGGCAATCAGCCCCAGCATTTT. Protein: CASSPNERVGNQPQHF.

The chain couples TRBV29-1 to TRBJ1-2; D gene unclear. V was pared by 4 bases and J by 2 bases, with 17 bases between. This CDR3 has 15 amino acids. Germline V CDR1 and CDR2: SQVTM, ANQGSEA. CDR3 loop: CSVVFTVEENYGYTF. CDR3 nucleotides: TGCAGCGTTGTTTTTACGGTGGAGGAAAACTATGGCTACACCTTC.

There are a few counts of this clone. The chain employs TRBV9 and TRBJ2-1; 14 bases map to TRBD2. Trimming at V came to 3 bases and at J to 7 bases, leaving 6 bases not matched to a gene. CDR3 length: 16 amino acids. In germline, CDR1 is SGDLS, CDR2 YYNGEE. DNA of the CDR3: TGTGCCAGCAGCGCTTCCTGGACTAGCGGGAGGAATGAGCAGTTCTTC. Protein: CASSASWTSGRNEQFF.

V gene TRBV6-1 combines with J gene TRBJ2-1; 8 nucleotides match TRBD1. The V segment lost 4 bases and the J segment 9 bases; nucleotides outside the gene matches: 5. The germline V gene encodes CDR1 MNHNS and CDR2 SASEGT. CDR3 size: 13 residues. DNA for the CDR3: TGTGCCAGCAGTGTACAGGGGGGCGGTGAGCAGTTCTTC. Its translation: CASSVQGGGEQFF.

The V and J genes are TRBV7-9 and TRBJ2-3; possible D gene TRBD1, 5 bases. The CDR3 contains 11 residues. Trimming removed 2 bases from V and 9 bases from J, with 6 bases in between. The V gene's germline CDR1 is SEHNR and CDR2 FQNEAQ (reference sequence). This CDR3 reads CASSLQGTQYF. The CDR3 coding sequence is TGTGCCAGCAGCTTACAGGGCACGCAGTATTTT. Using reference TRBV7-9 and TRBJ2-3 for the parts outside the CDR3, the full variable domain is DTGVSQNPRHKITKRGQNVTFRCDPISEHNRLYWYRQTLGQGPEFLTYFQNEAQLEKSRLLSDRFSAERPKGSFSTLEIQRTEQGDSAMYLCASSLQGTQYFGPGTRLTVL.

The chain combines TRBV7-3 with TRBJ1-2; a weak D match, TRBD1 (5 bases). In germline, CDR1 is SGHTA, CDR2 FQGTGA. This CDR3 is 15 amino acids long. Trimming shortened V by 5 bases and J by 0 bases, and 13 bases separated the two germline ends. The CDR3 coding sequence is TGTGCCAGCAGCCCATCGGGGGGGGCTAACTATGGCTACACCTTC. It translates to CASSPSGGANYGYTF.

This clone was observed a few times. The CDR3 here is CASEWGGEQYF. Written as DNA, the CDR3 is TGTGCCAGCGAATGGGGGGGCGAGCAGTACTTC. The rearrangement joins TRBV6-5 to TRBJ2-7; TRBD2 agrees at 7 bases. The germline V gene has CDR1 MNHEY and CDR2 SVGAGI. V lost 8 bases, J lost 6 bases, and 4 bases stayed unmatched. This CDR3 is built from 11 residues.

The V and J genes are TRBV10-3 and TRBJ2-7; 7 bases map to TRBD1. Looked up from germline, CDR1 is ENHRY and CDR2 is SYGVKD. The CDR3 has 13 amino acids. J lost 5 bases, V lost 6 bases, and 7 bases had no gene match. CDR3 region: CAISYGTEDEQYF. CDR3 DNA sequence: TGTGCCATCAGCTACGGGACAGAAGACGAGCAGTACTTC.

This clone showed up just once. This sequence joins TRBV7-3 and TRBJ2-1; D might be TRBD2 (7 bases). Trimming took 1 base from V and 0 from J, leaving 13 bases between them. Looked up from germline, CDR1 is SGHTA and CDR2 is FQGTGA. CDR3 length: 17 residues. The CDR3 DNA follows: TGTGCCAGCAGCTTAAAAGGGGGGGCCAGCTCCTACAATGAGCAGTTCTTC. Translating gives CASSLKGGASSYNEQFF.

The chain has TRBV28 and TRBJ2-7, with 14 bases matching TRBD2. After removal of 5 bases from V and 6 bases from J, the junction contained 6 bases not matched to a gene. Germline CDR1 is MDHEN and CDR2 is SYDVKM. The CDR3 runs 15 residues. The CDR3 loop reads CASSPWGLAGAEQYF. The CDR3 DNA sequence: TGTGCCAGCAGTCCCTGGGGACTAGCGGGAGCCGAGCAGTACTTC.

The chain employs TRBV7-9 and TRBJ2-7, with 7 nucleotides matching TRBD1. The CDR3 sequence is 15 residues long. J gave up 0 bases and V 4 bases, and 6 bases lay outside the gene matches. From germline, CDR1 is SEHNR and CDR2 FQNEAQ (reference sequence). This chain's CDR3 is CASSSYDRVSYEQYF. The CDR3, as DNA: TGTGCCAGCAGCTCCTACGACAGGGTCTCCTACGAGCAGTACTTC. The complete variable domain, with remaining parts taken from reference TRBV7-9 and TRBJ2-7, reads DTGVSQNPRHKITKRGQNVTFRCDPISEHNRLYWYRQTLGQGPEFLTYFQNEAQLEKSRLLSDRFSAERPKGSFSTLEIQRTEQGDSAMYLCASSSYDRVSYEQYFGPGTRLTVT.

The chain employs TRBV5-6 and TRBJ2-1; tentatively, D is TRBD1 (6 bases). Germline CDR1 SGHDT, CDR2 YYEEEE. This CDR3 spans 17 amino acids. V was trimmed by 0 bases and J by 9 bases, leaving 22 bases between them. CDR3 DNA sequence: TGTGCCAGCAGCTTGGTGGGGGCGGAGCTGGTAACAGTTGAGCAGTTCTTC. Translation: CASSLVGAELVTVEQFF.

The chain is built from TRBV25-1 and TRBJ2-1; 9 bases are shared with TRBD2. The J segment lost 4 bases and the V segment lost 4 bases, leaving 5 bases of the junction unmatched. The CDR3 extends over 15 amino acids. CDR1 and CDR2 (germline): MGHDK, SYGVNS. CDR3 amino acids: CASSVAREGYNEQFF. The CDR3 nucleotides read TGTGCCAGCAGTGTGGCGCGGGAGGGGTACAATGAGCAGTTCTTC.

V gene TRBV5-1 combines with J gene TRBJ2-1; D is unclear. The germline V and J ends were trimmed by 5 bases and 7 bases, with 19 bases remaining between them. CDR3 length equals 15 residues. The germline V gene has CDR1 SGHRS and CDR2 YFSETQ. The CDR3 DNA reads TGCGCCAGCAGACTGGAGCTATCAAGGAGAAATGAGCAGTTCTTC. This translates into CASRLELSRRNEQFF.

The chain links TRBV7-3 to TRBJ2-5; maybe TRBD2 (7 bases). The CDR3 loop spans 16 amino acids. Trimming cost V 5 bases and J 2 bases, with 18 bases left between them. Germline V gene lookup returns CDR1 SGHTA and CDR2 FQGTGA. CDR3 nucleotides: TGTGCCAGCAGCCCGAACCCGGGGGGCGGGCAAGAGACCCAGTACTTC. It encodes CASSPNPGGGQETQYF.

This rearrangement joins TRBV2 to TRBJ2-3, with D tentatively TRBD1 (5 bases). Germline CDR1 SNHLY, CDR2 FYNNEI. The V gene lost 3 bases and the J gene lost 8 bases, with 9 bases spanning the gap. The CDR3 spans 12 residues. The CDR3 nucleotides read TGTGCCAGCAGTGAGCAGGGTTCTACGCAGTATTTT. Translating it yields CASSEQGSTQYF.

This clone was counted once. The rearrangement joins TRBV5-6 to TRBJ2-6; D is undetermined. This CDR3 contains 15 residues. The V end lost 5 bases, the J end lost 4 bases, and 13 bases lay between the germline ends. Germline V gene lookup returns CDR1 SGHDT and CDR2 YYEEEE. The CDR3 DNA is TGTGCCAGCAGTTCGTACAACCTCGGGGCCAACGTCCTGACTTTC. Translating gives CASSSYNLGANVLTF.

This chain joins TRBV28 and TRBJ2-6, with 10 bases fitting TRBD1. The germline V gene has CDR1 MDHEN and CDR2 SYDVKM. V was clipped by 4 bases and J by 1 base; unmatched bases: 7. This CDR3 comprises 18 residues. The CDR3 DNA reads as TGTGCCAGCAGTTCACCGGGACAGGGGAAATCTGGGGCCAACGTCCTGACTTTC. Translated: CASSSPGQGKSGANVLTF.

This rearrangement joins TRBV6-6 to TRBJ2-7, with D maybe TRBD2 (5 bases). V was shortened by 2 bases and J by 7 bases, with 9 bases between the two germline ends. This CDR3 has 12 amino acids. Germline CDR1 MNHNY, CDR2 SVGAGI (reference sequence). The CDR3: CASSYPRLEQYF. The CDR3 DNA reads TGTGCCAGCAGTTACCCGAGACTAGAGCAGTACTTC.

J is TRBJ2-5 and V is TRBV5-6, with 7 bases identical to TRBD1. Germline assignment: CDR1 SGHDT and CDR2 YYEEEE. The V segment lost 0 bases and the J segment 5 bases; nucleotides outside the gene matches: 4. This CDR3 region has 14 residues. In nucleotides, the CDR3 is TGTGCCAGCAGCTTGGAAGGGGGCTGGGAGACCCAGTACTTC. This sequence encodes CASSLEGGWETQYF.

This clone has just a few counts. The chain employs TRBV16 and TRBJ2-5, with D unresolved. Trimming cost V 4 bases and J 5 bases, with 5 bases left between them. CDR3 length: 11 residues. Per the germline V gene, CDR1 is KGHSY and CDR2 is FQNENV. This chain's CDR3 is CASSLGETQYF. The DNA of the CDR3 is TGTGCCAGCAGCCTCGGTGAGACCCAGTACTTC.